The rows below give T cell receptor beta chains drawn from one sample of a study of cytomegalovirus exposure and HLA in healthy donors. Repertoires were generated with immunoSEQ multiplex PCR, while TCRdb's copy carries only in-frame clones and drops some. Here the sample spans more than 85,000 clones, around 63% being singletons. Sequencing used PBMCs. These receptors all stem from a man aged 25-40 years in good health and CMV-seronegative. Both conserved end residues are part of each CDR3. A D gene is named only where the DNA matches it firmly. The size field is filled for only some rows; it gives once, few, many or a size class.

D,V,size,J,CDR3,DNA
NA,TRBV30,few,TRBJ2-5,CAWTPRGGYQETQYF,TGTGCCTGGACCCCCCGCGGAGGGTACCAAGAGACCCAGTACTTC
TRBD2,TRBV7-2,NA,TRBJ2-7,CASSPQGTRNDEQYF,TGTGCCAGCAGCCCGCAGGGGACTAGGAACGACGAGCAGTACTTC
NA,TRBV6-6,NA,TRBJ2-1,CASSYEGRYNEQFF,TGTGCCAGCAGTTATGAGGGCAGATACAATGAGCAGTTCTTC
TRBD1,TRBV28,NA,TRBJ1-1,CASSPWTGYLGNTEAFF,TGTGCCAGCAGTCCCTGGACAGGGTACCTGGGGAACACTGAAGCTTTCTTT
TRBD2,TRBV5-4,NA,TRBJ2-2,CASSLPSGRDTGELFF,TGTGCCAGCAGCCTACCTAGCGGGAGAGACACCGGGGAGCTGTTTTTT
NA,TRBV7-3,few,TRBJ2-5,CASSLQGQETQYF,TGTGCCAGCAGCTTACAGGGGCAAGAGACCCAGTACTTC
TRBD2,TRBV4-3,NA,TRBJ2-3,CASRPGLATTSDTQYF,TGCGCCAGCCGTCCCGGACTAGCAACCACATCAGATACGCAGTATTTT
NA,TRBV18,NA,TRBJ2-2,CASSLLAGELFF,TGTGCCAGCTCACTACTAGCCGGGGAGCTGTTTTTT
TRBD1,TRBV7-2,NA,TRBJ2-7,CASSLRTGSMTYEQYF,TGTGCCAGCAGCCTAAGGACAGGGAGCATGACCTACGAGCAGTACTTC
NA,TRBV6-5,NA,TRBJ2-2,CASSYGGTRETGELFF,TGTGCCAGCAGTTATGGGGGGACGCGCGAGACCGGGGAGCTGTTTTTT
TRBD2,TRBV28,few,TRBJ2-7,CASSFLYSDRDYNEQYF,TGTGCCAGCAGTTTTCTTTATAGCGACCGGGACTATAACGAGCAGTACTTC
NA,TRBV29-1,NA,TRBJ1-2,CSVEAGLGRRGYTF,TGCAGCGTTGAAGCAGGGTTAGGTCGTCGAGGCTACACCTTC
NA,TRBV2,NA,TRBJ2-7,CASSDSGGRAYEQYF,TGTGCCAGCAGTGACTCGGGGGGCCGGGCATACGAGCAGTACTTC
NA,TRBV4-3,NA,TRBJ2-1,CASSQGSENEQFF,TGCGCCAGCAGCCAAGGAAGCGAAAATGAGCAGTTCTTC
TRBD1,TRBV5-6,NA,TRBJ2-1,CASSLQMRTGAYNEQFF,TGTGCCAGCAGCTTGCAGATGAGGACAGGGGCCTACAATGAGCAGTTCTTC
NA,TRBV7-9,NA,TRBJ2-1,CASSLGASVDNEQFF,TGTGCCAGCAGCTTAGGGGCTAGCGTAGACAATGAGCAGTTCTTC
TRBD1,TRBV5-1,NA,TRBJ1-2,CASSLASLAGGINGYTF,TGCGCCAGCAGCTTGGCGTCCCTGGCAGGGGGCATAAATGGCTACACCTTC
NA,TRBV5-1,NA,TRBJ1-1,CASSSQGSGTEAFF,TGCGCCAGCAGCTCGCAGGGGTCGGGCACTGAAGCTTTCTTT
TRBD1,TRBV6-5,NA,TRBJ2-5,CASGSRGRDSETQYF,TGTGCCAGCGGAAGTAGGGGGCGCGACTCGGAGACCCAGTACTTC
NA,TRBV2,few,TRBJ1-6,CASQVNNSPLHF,TGTGCCAGCCAGGTGAATAATTCACCCCTCCACTTT
TRBD1,TRBV4-3,NA,TRBJ1-5,CASSQATGGGQPQHF,TGCGCCAGCAGCCAGGCCACAGGGGGCGGACAGCCCCAGCATTTT
TRBD2,TRBV5-6,NA,TRBJ2-1,CASTTDLGGTYNEQFF,TGTGCCAGCACCACTGACCTGGGGGGGACCTACAATGAGCAGTTCTTC
TRBD2,TRBV6-5,NA,TRBJ2-2,CATYTGLAGIGELFF,TGTGCCACCTACACCGGACTAGCGGGAATCGGGGAGCTGTTTTTT